The 21 T cell receptor beta chains listed next were all sequenced from one sample in a study of cytomegalovirus exposure and HLA in healthy donors. PCR amplification relied on 60 Vbeta primers (plus 13 Jbeta primers). Here immunoSEQ multiplex PCR was the method, and the copy in TCRdb shows in-frame clones only, minus some. The table includes about 140,000 clones, 75% to 80% detected once. Sequenced material: PBMCs. The receptors come from a woman aged 45-59 years in good health and CMV-seronegative.

This clone was observed once. This rearrangement joins TRBV14 to TRBJ2-1; 9 positions match TRBD2. CDR1 is SGHDN, CDR2 FVKESK, per germline. Unmatched junction bases numbered 10, after V lost 3 bases and J lost 7 bases. CDR3 length: 16 residues. Written as DNA, the CDR3 is TGTGCCAGCAGCCAGATGGGAGCGGGGGGCCGAAATGAGCAGTTCTTC. Amino acid sequence: CASSQMGAGGRNEQFF.

This chain connects TRBV30 to TRBJ2-5, with 11 bases lining up with TRBD2. The J call may be faulty, since TRBJ2-7 better matches the DNA end. Germline-derived CDR1 and CDR2 are GTSNPN and SVGIG (reference sequence). The CDR3 runs to 15 residues. The CDR3: CAWSYTSGGTYEQYF. The CDR3 nucleotides read TGTGCCTGGAGTTATACTAGCGGGGGTACCTACGAGCAGTACTTC.

The rearrangement joins TRBV11-2 to TRBJ2-5, with a possible D match to TRBD2 (5 bases). The CDR3 has 14 amino acids. Germline V gene data show CDR1 as SGHAT and CDR2 as FQNNGV. V lost 4 bases to trimming and J lost 5 bases, with 14 bases between them. CDR3 nucleotides: TGTGCCAGCAGCTGGTTCGGGGTTTTCGAGACCCAGTACTTC. It codes for CASSWFGVFETQYF.

In this sample, this clone turned up a few times. The chain combines TRBV30 with TRBJ1-1; 8 nucleotides match TRBD1. The J segment lost 6 bases and the V segment lost 4 bases, leaving 10 bases of the junction unmatched. The length of the CDR3 is 14 residues. Per germline, CDR1 GTSNPN and CDR2 SVGIG (reference sequence). In DNA form, the CDR3 reads TGTGCCTGGACCCGTGACAGGGGTACAGCTGAAGCTTTCTTT. This sequence encodes CAWTRDRGTAEAFF.

The genes are TRBV11-2 and TRBJ1-2, with 9 bases matching TRBD1. The length of the CDR3 is 16 residues. Trimming cost V 5 bases and J 6 bases; bases outside gene matches: 13. The V gene's germline CDR1 is SGHAT and CDR2 FQNNGV. The CDR3: CASSPGTGYDSDGYTF. As DNA, the CDR3 is TGTGCCAGCAGCCCAGGGACAGGGTATGACTCAGATGGCTACACCTTC.

V gene TRBV5-1 combines with J gene TRBJ2-1; D call uncertain. This CDR3 spans 14 amino acids. Per the germline V gene, CDR1 is SGHRS and CDR2 is YFSETQ. V was shortened by 1 base and J by 2 bases, with 7 bases between the two germline ends. As DNA, the CDR3 is TGCGCCAGCAGCTTGCAGGCCGCCTACAATGAGCAGTTCTTC. It encodes CASSLQAAYNEQFF.

The chain is built from TRBV6-5 and TRBJ1-3; D is possibly TRBD1 (5 bases). Germline CDR1 MNHEY, CDR2 SVGAGI. The CDR3 loop spans 16 amino acids. Trimming removed 0 bases from V and 1 base from J, with 10 bases in between. CDR3 in amino acids: CASSYSPGTSGNTIYF. The CDR3 bases are TGTGCCAGCAGTTACTCACCTGGGACTTCTGGAAACACCATATATTTT.

This chain links TRBV10-3 with TRBJ2-5, with 10 bases fitting TRBD2. The V gene end was trimmed by 5 bases and the J gene end by 5 bases; junction bases not matched to a gene: 2. Germline values: CDR1 ENHRY, CDR2 SYGVKD. This CDR3 contains 13 residues. CDR3 bases: TGTGCCATCAGTTCTAGCGGGGGTGAGACCCAGTACTTC. Amino acids: CAISSSGGETQYF.

The CDR3 nucleotides read TGTGCCACTCTCGCGGGGGAGTACACAGATACGCAGTATTTT. This sequence encodes CATLAGEYTDTQYF. This chain connects TRBV2 to TRBJ2-3; 7 nucleotides align to TRBD2. The V and J ends lost 10 bases and 2 bases, in that order; junction bases with no gene match: 9. CDR1 is SNHLY, CDR2 FYNNEI, per germline. This CDR3 comprises 14 residues. Based on the CDR3 plus reference TRBV2 and TRBJ2-3, the full variable domain is EPEVTQTPSHQVTQMGQEVILRCVPISNHLYFYWYRQILGQKVEFLVSFYNNEISEKSEIFDDQFSVERPDGSNFTLKIRSTKLEDSAMYFCATLAGEYTDTQYFGPGTRLTVL.

The chain recombines TRBV7-2 with TRBJ1-1, with D perhaps matching TRBD1 (6 bases). Germline CDR1 reads SGHTA; CDR2 reads FQGNSA. This CDR3 region has 15 residues. V lost 8 bases, J lost 0 bases, and 16 bases lay in between. CDR3 in DNA: TGTGCCAGCGAAGGACAGATTCTTATGAACACTGAAGCTTTCTTT. Translating gives CASEGQILMNTEAFF.

The chain carries TRBV6-1 and TRBJ1-5; D remains unclear. V was shortened by 4 bases and J by 2 bases, with 6 bases between the two germline ends. Looked up from germline, CDR1 is MNHNS and CDR2 is SASEGT. The CDR3 is 13 residues long. In DNA form, the CDR3 reads TGTGCCAGCAGTGCCCGAGGCAATCAGCCCCAGCATTTT. This encodes CASSARGNQPQHF.

The DNA of the CDR3 is TGTGCCAGCAGCTTAGCGTCCCTAGGTGAGACCCAGTACTTC. Translating gives CASSLASLGETQYF. This chain joins TRBV7-2 and TRBJ2-5; the D is unclear. Between the trimmed V and J ends, which lost 0 bases and 5 bases, there was a span of 10 bases. This CDR3 spans 14 amino acids. The germline CDR1 and CDR2 sequences are SGHTA and FQGNSA.

The chain joins TRBV16 to TRBJ1-2; no definite D call. V dropped 2 bases and J dropped 4 bases, with 14 bases sitting between them. The V gene's germline CDR1 is KGHSY and CDR2 FQNENV. The CDR3 contains 15 residues. CDR3 nucleotide sequence: TGTGCCAGCAGCCAAGATTGGGCCACGCTCTATGGCTACACCTTC. It specifies CASSQDWATLYGYTF.

The chain uses TRBV7-9 and TRBJ1-1; unclear D gene. The V gene lost 1 base and the J gene lost 6 bases, with 6 bases spanning the gap. The CDR3 runs to 12 residues. In germline, CDR1 is SEHNR, CDR2 FQNEAQ (reference sequence). The CDR3 is CASSLEDSEAFF. DNA for the CDR3: TGTGCCAGCAGCTTAGAAGACTCTGAAGCTTTCTTT.

The chain combines TRBV6-1 with TRBJ2-5; possible D gene TRBD2, 5 bases. Germline V gene lookup returns CDR1 MNHNS and CDR2 SASEGT. The CDR3 consists of 14 residues. The V and J ends lost 6 bases and 5 bases respectively, with 16 bases between them. The CDR3 coding sequence is TGTGCCAGCAGGCGAGACACCGGCGGGGAGACCCAGTACTTC. Amino acids: CASRRDTGGETQYF.

The chain employs TRBV7-6 and TRBJ2-1, with D perhaps TRBD1 (6 bases). With 6 bases removed from V and 4 bases from J, the gap between germline ends came to 16 bases. This CDR3 comprises 15 residues. Germline V CDR1 and CDR2: SGHVS, FNYEAQ. The CDR3 DNA reads TGTGCCAGCAGAATGCCGGGACAATCTTACAATGAGCAGTTCTTC. This sequence encodes CASRMPGQSYNEQFF.

The chain is built from TRBV27 and TRBJ1-1, with TRBD1 as a possible D gene (6 bases). CDR1 MNHEY and CDR2 SMNVEV come from the germline V gene (reference sequence). Trimming shortened V by 6 bases and J by 5 bases, and 13 bases separated the two germline ends. This CDR3 region has 13 residues. CDR3 DNA: TGTGCCAGCAGCCACAGGGCTGCAACTGAAGCTTTCTTT. It codes for CASSHRAATEAFF.

This clone was recorded a few times. V and J are TRBV19 and TRBJ2-3; 10 bases map to TRBD1. The CDR3 totals 14 residues. Germline CDR1 is LNHDA and CDR2 is SQIVND (reference sequence). The V gene end was trimmed by 6 bases and the J gene end by 4 bases; junction bases not matched to a gene: 4. As DNA, the CDR3 is TGTGCCAGTAGCGGGACAGGGGCATCAGATACGCAGTATTTT. This codes for CASSGTGASDTQYF.

The V gene is TRBV19, the J gene TRBJ1-4; a weak D match, TRBD1 (5 bases). This CDR3 is 13 amino acids long. Trimming left V 3 bases short and J 7 bases short, with 9 bases between. Germline CDR1 is LNHDA and CDR2 is SQIVND (reference sequence). In nucleotides, the CDR3 is TGTGCCAGTAGTATCCAGGGAGGTGAAAAACTGTTTTTT. As protein: CASSIQGGEKLFF. The variable domain in full, with the rest retrieved from reference TRBV19 and TRBJ1-4, is DGGITQSPKYLFRKEGQNVTLSCEQNLNHDAMYWYRQDPGQGLRLIYYSQIVNDFQKGDIAEGYSVSREKKESFPLTVTSAQKNPTAFYLCASSIQGGEKLFFGSGTQLSVL.

The genes are TRBV10-1 and TRBJ1-1; no clear D gene. This CDR3 has 16 residues. Per germline, CDR1 WNHNN and CDR2 SYGVQD (reference sequence). V was cut by 0 bases and J by 7 bases, with 18 bases left in between. The CDR3 DNA reads as TGCGCCAGCAGTGAGTCCGGGGTTCCCCCCGGCGGTGAAGCTTTCTTT. Its translation is CASSESGVPPGGEAFF.

This clone was detected ten times or more. The chain carries TRBV7-2 and TRBJ1-1; D might be TRBD1 (5 bases). CDR3 length: 15 amino acids. The V gene's germline CDR1 is SGHTA and CDR2 FQGNSA. V was shortened by 5 bases and J by 1 base, with 14 bases between the two germline ends. CDR3 sequence: CASSADSSRNTEAFF. The DNA of the CDR3 is TGTGCCAGCAGCGCCGACAGCTCCAGGAACACTGAAGCTTTCTTT. The full variable domain, with the rest looked up from reference TRBV7-2 and TRBJ1-1, is GAGVSQSPSNKVTEKGKDVELRCDPISGHTALYWYRQSLGQGLEFLIYFQGNSAPDKSGLPSDRFSAERTGGSVSTLTIQRTQQEDSAVYLCASSADSSRNTEAFFGQGTRLTVV.